Each of the 24 T cell receptor beta chains below was sequenced from the same sample in a study of T cells expressing NK-cell markers. TCRdb re-called the 5' RACE reads; one entry per CDR3 protein, DNA not given. This sample's table reports a few hundred thousand distinct CDR3 sequences. The sequenced material came from blood T cells: a sorted CD56 or NKG2C T cell subset, CD4+ or CD8+ T cells, or bulk PBMC T cells (not recorded which). The receptors originated from a man aged 18 to 30 in good health.

The genes are TRBV6-1 and TRBJ2-1; TCRdb returns TRBD1, unconfirmable since there is no DNA. Germline V gene data show CDR1 as MNHNS and CDR2 as SASEGT. This CDR3 is 15 amino acids long. The CDR3 sequence: CASTTGGRGGNEQFF.

The genes are TRBV9 and TRBJ2-5; as DNA is missing, the TRBD1 call by TCRdb cannot be tested. CDR3 length: 13 residues. Germline V gene sequence: CDR1 SGDLS, CDR2 YYNGEE. This chain's CDR3 is CASSPPGRETQYF.

J is TRBJ2-3 and V is TRBV3-1. Germline V gives CDR1 LGHDT, CDR2 YNNKEL (reference sequence). The CDR3 loop spans 15 amino acids. CDR3: CASSPLGNSGDTQYF.

The chain's CDR3 is CASSLSGAHTEAFF. This chain joins TRBV27 and TRBJ1-1. Germline V gene sequence: CDR1 MNHEY, CDR2 SMNVEV (reference sequence). The CDR3 sequence is 14 residues long.

The V and J genes are TRBV9 and TRBJ2-5. The CDR3 has 15 amino acids. Per the germline V gene, CDR1 is SGDLS and CDR2 is YYNGEE. Here the CDR3 reads CASSVAVGWGETQYF. Supplemented by reference TRBV9 and TRBJ2-5, the full variable domain reads DSGVTQTPKHLITATGQRVTLRCSPRSGDLSVYWYQQSLDQGLQFLIQYYNGEERAKGNILERFSAQQFPDLHSELNLSSLELGDSALYFCASSVAVGWGETQYFGPGTRLLVL.

V usage is TRBV29-1 and J usage is TRBJ1-1; TCRdb returns TRBD1, unconfirmable since there is no DNA. The CDR3 sequence is 12 residues long. CDR1 and CDR2 (germline): SQVTM, ANQGSEA. The CDR3 sequence: CSVPQGNTEAFF.

The chain links TRBV3-1 to TRBJ2-5; TCRdb reports TRBD2, a call that lacks DNA to check it against. CDR3 size: 15 residues. Germline loops: CDR1 LGHDT, CDR2 YNNKEL (reference sequence). CDR3 in amino acids: CASSQAGLAQETQYF.

CDR3 sequence reads: CSVEVSRLAGGVAGTQYF. V and J are TRBV29-1 and TRBJ2-3; checking the TCRdb D call of TRBD2 is not possible without DNA. In germline, CDR1 is SQVTM, CDR2 ANQGSEA. The CDR3 is 18 residues long.

The gene calls are TRBV15 and TRBJ1-1; with no DNA, the TCRdb D assignment of TRBD1 cannot be verified. Germline V gene sequence: CDR1 LNHNV, CDR2 YYDKDF (reference sequence). CDR3 length equals 15 residues. CDR3 region: CATSITRERYTEAFF. The whole variable domain, remainder taken from reference TRBV15 and TRBJ1-1, is DAMVIQNPRYQVTQFGKPVTLSCSQTLNHNVMYWYQQKSSQAPKLLFHYYDKDFNNEADTPDNFQSRRPNTSFCFLDIRSPGLGDTAMYLCATSITRERYTEAFFGQGTRLTVV.

V gene TRBV11-2 combines with J gene TRBJ2-1. Germline V gene sequence: CDR1 SGHAT, CDR2 FQNNGV. The CDR3 has 14 amino acids. CDR3 sequence reads: CASSFLRFSNEQFF.

J is TRBJ2-3 and V is TRBV19. The CDR3 has 12 amino acids. Germline V gives CDR1 LNHDA, CDR2 SQIVND (reference sequence). CDR3 sequence reads: CASSPHNFAQYF.

V gene TRBV6-5 combines with J gene TRBJ2-7; TCRdb lists TRBD1, though no DNA is available to test this call. The CDR3 is 15 residues long. CDR1 and CDR2 from the germline V gene are MNHEY and SVGAGI. Here the CDR3 reads CASSYRTPSSYEQYF.

The chain combines TRBV29-1 with TRBJ2-5. Germline lookup yields CDR1 SQVTM and CDR2 ANQGSEA. The CDR3 is 13 residues long. The CDR3 spells CSVANAGSETQYF.

The chain carries TRBV5-1 and TRBJ2-1. In germline, CDR1 is SGHRS, CDR2 YFSETQ. The CDR3 is 11 residues long. The CDR3 sequence: CASSLTNEQFF.

This chain joins TRBV7-3 and TRBJ2-2; checking the TCRdb D call of TRBD2 is not possible without DNA. CDR1 is SGHTA, CDR2 FQGTGA, per germline. The length of the CDR3 is 18 residues. CDR3 loop: CASTLFGGRSTNTGELFF.

This chain joins TRBV28 and TRBJ2-4; TCRdb proposes TRBD1, but this gene call is untestable without DNA. Germline CDR1 and CDR2: MDHEN and SYDVKM. This CDR3 contains 14 residues. The CDR3 loop reads CASNPTGGADIQYF.

The gene calls are TRBV3-1 and TRBJ2-1. The CDR3 loop spans 13 amino acids. CDR1 and CDR2 (germline): LGHDT, YNNKEL (reference sequence). The CDR3 here is CASSPDLAVEQFF.

The chain recombines TRBV6-1 with TRBJ2-7; TCRdb proposes TRBD1, but this gene call is untestable without DNA. Looked up from germline, CDR1 is MNHNS and CDR2 is SASEGT. The CDR3 covers 15 residues. The CDR3 region is CASSTGRPSSYEQYF.

CDR3 sequence reads: CASQWGESYNEQFF. The rearrangement uses TRBV7-2 and TRBJ2-1; TCRdb names TRBD1, which stays unverified in the absence of DNA. The CDR3 sequence is 14 residues long. Germline-derived CDR1 and CDR2 are SGHTA and FQGNSA.

The gene calls are TRBV29-1 and TRBJ2-1. From germline, CDR1 is SQVTM and CDR2 ANQGSEA. There are 15 residues in the CDR3. The CDR3: CSVEEVFSPYNEQFF.

The rearrangement links TRBV11-2 to TRBJ2-5. This CDR3 is built from 13 residues. CDR1 is SGHAT and CDR2 is FQNNGV in the germline V gene. CDR3 sequence: CASSLLVRETQYF.

This chain links TRBV10-3 with TRBJ2-7. CDR1 is ENHRY, CDR2 SYGVKD, per germline. The CDR3 is made up of 16 amino acids. CDR3 in amino acids: CAISESMSGALRVQYF.

The rearrangement uses TRBV20-1 and TRBJ1-6; TCRdb outputs TRBD1, but without DNA this stays unchecked. This CDR3 has 18 amino acids. Germline CDR1 reads DFQATT; CDR2 reads SNEGSKA (reference sequence). The CDR3 region is CSARPPGKILGGVSPLHF.

This rearrangement joins TRBV7-9 to TRBJ2-7; no DNA is available, so the TRBD1 call from TCRdb remains unchecked. Per the germline V gene, CDR1 is SEHNR and CDR2 is FQNEAQ (reference sequence). The CDR3 runs 16 residues. CDR3 residues: CASRGGGQGSSYEQYF.